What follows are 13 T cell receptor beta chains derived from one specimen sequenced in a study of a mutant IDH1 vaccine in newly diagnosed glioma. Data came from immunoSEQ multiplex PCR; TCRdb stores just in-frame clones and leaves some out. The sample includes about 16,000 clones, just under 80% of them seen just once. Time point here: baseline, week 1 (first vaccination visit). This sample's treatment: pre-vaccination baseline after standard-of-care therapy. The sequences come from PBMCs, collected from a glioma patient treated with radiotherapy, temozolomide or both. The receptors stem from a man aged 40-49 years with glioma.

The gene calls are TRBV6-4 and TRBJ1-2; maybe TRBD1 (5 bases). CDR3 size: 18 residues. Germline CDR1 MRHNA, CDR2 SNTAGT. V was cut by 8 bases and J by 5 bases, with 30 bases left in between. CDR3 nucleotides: TGTGCCAGCTTTAGGAGGAGGGCAGGGACGGATCCAATGTATGGCTACACCTTC. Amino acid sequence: CASFRRRAGTDPMYGYTF.

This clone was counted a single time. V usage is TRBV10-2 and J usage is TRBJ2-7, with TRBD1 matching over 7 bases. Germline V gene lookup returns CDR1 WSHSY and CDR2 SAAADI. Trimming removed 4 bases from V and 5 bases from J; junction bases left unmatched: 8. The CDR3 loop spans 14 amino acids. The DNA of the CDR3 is TGCGCCAGCAGTGGGTCCGGGACAGTGGACGAGCAGTACTTC. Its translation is CASSGSGTVDEQYF.

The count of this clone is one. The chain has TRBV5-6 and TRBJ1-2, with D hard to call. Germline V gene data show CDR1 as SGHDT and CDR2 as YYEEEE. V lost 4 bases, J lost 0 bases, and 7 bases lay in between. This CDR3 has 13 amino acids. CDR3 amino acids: CASSPGANYGYTF. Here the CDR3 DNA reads TGTGCCAGCAGCCCCGGTGCTAACTATGGCTACACCTTC.

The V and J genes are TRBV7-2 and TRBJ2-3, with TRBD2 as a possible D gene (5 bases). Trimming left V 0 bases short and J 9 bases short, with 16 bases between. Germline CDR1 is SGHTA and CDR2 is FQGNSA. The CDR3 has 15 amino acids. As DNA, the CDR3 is TGTGCCAGCAGCTTAGCGGCGGGCCCCTCGGGCACGCAGTATTTT. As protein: CASSLAAGPSGTQYF.

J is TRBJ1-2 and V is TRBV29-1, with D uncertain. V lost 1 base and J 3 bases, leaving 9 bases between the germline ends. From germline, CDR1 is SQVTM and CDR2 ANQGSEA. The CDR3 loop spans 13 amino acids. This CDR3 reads CSVEGGEDYGYTF. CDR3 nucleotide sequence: TGCAGCGTTGAAGGTGGGGAAGACTATGGCTACACCTTC.

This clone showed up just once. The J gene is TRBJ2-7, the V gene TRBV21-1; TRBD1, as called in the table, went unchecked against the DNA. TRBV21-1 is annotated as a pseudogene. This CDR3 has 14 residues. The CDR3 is CASSGTGSSYEQYV. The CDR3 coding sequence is TGTGCCAGCAGCGGAACAGGGAGCTCCTACGAGCAGTACGTC.

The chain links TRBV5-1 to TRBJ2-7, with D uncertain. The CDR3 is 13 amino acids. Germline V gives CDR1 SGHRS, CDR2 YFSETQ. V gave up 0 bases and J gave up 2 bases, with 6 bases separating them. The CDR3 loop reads CASSLAEPYEQYF. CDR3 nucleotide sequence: TGCGCCAGCAGCTTGGCTGAACCCTACGAGCAGTACTTC. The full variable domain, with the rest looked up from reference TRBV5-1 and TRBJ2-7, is KAGVTQTPRYLIKTRGQQVTLSCSPISGHRSVSWYQQTPGQGLQFLFEYFSETQRNKGNFPGRFSGRQFSNSRSEMNVSTLELGDSALYLCASSLAEPYEQYFGPGTRLTVT.

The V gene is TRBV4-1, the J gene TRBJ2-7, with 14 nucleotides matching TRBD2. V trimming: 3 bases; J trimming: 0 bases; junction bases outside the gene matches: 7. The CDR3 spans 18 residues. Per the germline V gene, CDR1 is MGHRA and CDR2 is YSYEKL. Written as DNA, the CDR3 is TGCGCCAGCAGCCATAGACGAGGGACTAGCGGGAGCTCCTACGAGCAGTACTTC. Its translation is CASSHRRGTSGSSYEQYF.

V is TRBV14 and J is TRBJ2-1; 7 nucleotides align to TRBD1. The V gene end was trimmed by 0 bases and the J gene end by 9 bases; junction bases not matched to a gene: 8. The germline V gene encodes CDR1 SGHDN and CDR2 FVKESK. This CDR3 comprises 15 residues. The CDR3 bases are TGTGCCAGCAGCCAAGATCTGCAGGGGGACGTTGAGCAGTTCTTC. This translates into CASSQDLQGDVEQFF.

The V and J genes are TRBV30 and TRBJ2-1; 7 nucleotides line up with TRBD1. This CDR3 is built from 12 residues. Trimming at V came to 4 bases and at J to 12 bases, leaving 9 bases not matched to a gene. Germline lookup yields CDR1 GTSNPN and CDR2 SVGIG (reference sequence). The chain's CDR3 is CAWTGGTFMQFF. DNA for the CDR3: TGTGCCTGGACAGGGGGAACTTTCATGCAGTTCTTC. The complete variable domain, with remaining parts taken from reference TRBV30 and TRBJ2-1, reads SQTIHQWPATLVQPVGSPLSLECTVEGTSNPNLYWYRQAAGRGLQLLFYSVGIGQISSEVPQNLSASRPQDRQFILSSKKLLLSDSGFYLCAWTGGTFMQFFGPGTRLTVL.

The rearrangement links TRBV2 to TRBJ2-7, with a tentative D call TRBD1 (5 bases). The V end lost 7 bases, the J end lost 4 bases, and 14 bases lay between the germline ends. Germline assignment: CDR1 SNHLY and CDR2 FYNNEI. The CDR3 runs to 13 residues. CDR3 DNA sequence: TGTGCCAGCACTCGTTTTACAGGATACGAGCAGTACTTC. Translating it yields CASTRFTGYEQYF.

Here the CDR3 DNA reads TGTGCCAGTGGGGGCCCCTCTGGAAACACCATATATTTT. Protein sequence: CASGGPSGNTIYF. V is TRBV6-5 and J is TRBJ1-3; perhaps TRBD1 as D (6 bases). This CDR3 comprises 13 residues. Germline values: CDR1 MNHEY, CDR2 SVGAGI. Between the trimmed V and J ends, which lost 9 bases and 0 bases, there was a span of 9 bases.

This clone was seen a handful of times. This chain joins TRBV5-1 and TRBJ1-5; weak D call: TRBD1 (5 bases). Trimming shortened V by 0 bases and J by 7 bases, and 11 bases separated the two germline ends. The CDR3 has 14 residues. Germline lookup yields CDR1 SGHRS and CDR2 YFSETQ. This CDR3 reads CASSLDGGWQPQHF. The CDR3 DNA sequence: TGCGCCAGCAGCTTGGATGGGGGATGGCAGCCCCAGCATTTT.